The 9 T cell receptor beta chains below come from one sample, sequenced in a study of graft-versus-host responses after intestinal transplantation. Method: immunoSEQ multiplex PCR; TCRdb's copy keeps in-frame clones and lacks some. Among some 9,300 clones listed, about 93% were seen once. The starting material was PBMCs, obtained about 47 days after intestinal transplant. The receptors originated from a human patient who received an intestinal transplant, so some T cells may come from the graft donor.

The rearrangement joins TRBV29-1 to TRBJ2-7, with no clear D. Deletions cut 0 bases from V and 6 bases from J, with 12 bases between. The CDR3 totals 13 residues. From germline, CDR1 is SQVTM and CDR2 ANQGSEA. This CDR3 reads CSVEDTVRPEQYF. Here the CDR3 DNA reads TGCAGCGTTGAAGATACGGTACGGCCCGAGCAGTACTTC.

In DNA form, the CDR3 reads TGTGCCAGCAGTGTAGGACAGGGCAATCAGCCCCAGCATTTT. This translates into CASSVGQGNQPQHF. The chain links TRBV7-9 to TRBJ1-5; TRBD1 aligns across 7 bases. The CDR3 is made up of 14 amino acids. The V gene's germline CDR1 is SEHNR and CDR2 FQNEAQ (reference sequence). The V segment lost 6 bases and the J segment 2 bases; nucleotides outside the gene matches: 4.

The rearrangement uses TRBV28 and TRBJ2-3, with 8 bases that match TRBD1. The V and J ends lost 5 bases and 4 bases, in that order; junction bases with no gene match: 8. Germline V gene lookup returns CDR1 MDHEN and CDR2 SYDVKM. The CDR3 covers 15 residues. CDR3 coding DNA: TGTGCCAGCAGTCCTGACAGGGGCCGTCCAGATACGCAGTATTTT. It encodes CASSPDRGRPDTQYF.

The chain couples TRBV7-6 to TRBJ2-7, with 10 bases fitting TRBD2. The V segment lost 4 bases and the J segment 4 bases; nucleotides outside the gene matches: 7. CDR1 SGHVS and CDR2 FNYEAQ come from the germline V gene. The CDR3 is 15 amino acids. CDR3 region: CASSSDSGRIYEQYF. The CDR3 nucleotides read TGTGCCAGCAGCTCCGATAGCGGGAGGATATACGAGCAGTACTTC.

The table lists this clone with a count of one. The gene calls are TRBV6-5 and TRBJ2-7, with 13 bases identical to TRBD2. CDR3 length equals 14 residues. The germline CDR1 and CDR2 sequences are MNHEY and SVGAGI. After removal of 4 bases from V and 7 bases from J, the junction contained 4 bases not matched to a gene. The CDR3 here is CASSWTSGRGEQYF. The CDR3 DNA sequence: TGTGCCAGCAGTTGGACTAGCGGGAGAGGAGAGCAGTACTTC.

The V call is TRBV19, the J call TRBJ1-2, with 7 bases aligning to TRBD1. The CDR3 loop spans 16 amino acids. The V and J ends lost 5 bases and 5 bases, in that order; junction bases with no gene match: 14. The germline CDR1 and CDR2 sequences are LNHDA and SQIVND (reference sequence). CDR3 sequence reads: CASSLTASTGWYGYTF. CDR3 coding DNA: TGTGCCAGTAGTCTTACTGCCTCGACAGGGTGGTATGGCTACACCTTC.

The V and J genes are TRBV6-1 and TRBJ1-5, with D perhaps TRBD1 (6 bases). Germline-derived CDR1 and CDR2 are MNHNS and SASEGT. This CDR3 comprises 16 residues. The V and J ends lost 1 base and 0 bases respectively, with 10 bases between them. CDR3 protein: CASSEGGGDSNQPQHF. CDR3 coding DNA: TGTGCCAGCAGTGAAGGGGGGGGCGATAGCAATCAGCCCCAGCATTTT.

The CDR3 loop reads CASSLEGGIAEAFF. The CDR3 nucleotides read TGTGCCAGCAGCTTGGAAGGGGGGATCGCTGAAGCTTTCTTT. This chain links TRBV5-6 with TRBJ1-1; maybe TRBD1 (6 bases). CDR1 SGHDT and CDR2 YYEEEE come from the germline V gene. The CDR3 sequence is 14 residues long. Trimming took off 0 bases at V and 6 bases at J, with 12 bases between the two ends.

V is TRBV6-5 and J is TRBJ1-1; D perhaps matches TRBD1 (5 bases). The germline gives CDR1 MNHEY, CDR2 SVGAGI. V gave up 6 bases and J gave up 13 bases, with 24 bases separating them. The CDR3 totals 14 residues. The CDR3 nucleotides are TGTGCCAGCAGAATCCAGGGTATTAGCTCCGTTGGTTTCTTT. It specifies CASRIQGISSVGFF.